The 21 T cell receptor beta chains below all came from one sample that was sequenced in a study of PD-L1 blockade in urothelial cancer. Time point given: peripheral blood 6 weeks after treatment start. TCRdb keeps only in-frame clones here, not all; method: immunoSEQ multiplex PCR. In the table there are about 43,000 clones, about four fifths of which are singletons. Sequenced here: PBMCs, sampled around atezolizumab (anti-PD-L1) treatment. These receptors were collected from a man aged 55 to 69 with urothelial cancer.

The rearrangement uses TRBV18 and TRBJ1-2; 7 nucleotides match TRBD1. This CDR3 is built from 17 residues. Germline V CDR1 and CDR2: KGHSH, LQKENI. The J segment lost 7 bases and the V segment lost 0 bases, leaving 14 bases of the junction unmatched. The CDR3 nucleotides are TGTGCCAGCTCACCACCGGCGCGGGGACAGCCGGTACGTGGCTACACCTTC. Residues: CASSPPARGQPVRGYTF.

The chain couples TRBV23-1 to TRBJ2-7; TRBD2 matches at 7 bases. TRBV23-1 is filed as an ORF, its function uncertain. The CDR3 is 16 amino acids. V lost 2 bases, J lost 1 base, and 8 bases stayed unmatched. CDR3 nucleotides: TGCGCCAGCAGTCAAGATTCCCGCGGGAGTTCCTACGAGCAGTACTTC. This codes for CASSQDSRGSSYEQYF.

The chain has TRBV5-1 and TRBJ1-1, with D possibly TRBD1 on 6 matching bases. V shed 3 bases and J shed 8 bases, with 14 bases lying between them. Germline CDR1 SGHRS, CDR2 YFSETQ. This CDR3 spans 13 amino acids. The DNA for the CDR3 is TGCGCCAGCAGCTCTCCGATCCAGGGGGAAGCTTTCTTT. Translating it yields CASSSPIQGEAFF.

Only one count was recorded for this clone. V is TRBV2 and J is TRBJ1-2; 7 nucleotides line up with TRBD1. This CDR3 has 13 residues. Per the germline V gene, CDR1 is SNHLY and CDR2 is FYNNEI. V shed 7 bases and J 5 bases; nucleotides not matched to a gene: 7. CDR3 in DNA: TGTGCCAGCAAGACAGGGTCTGCATATGGCTACACCTTC. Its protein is CASKTGSAYGYTF.

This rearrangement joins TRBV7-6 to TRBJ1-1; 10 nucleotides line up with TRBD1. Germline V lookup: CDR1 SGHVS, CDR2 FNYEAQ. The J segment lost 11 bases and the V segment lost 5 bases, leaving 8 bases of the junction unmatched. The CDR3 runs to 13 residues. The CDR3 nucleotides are TGTGCCAGCAGCGCCCGGGACAGGGGTTGGGCTTTCTTT. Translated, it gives CASSARDRGWAFF.

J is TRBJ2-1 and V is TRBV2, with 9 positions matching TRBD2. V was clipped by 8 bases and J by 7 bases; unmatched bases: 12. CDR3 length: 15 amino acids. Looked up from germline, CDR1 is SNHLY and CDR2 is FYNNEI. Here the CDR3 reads CASSRSSGAVNEQFF. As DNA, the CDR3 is TGTGCCAGCTCAAGATCTAGCGGGGCTGTGAATGAGCAGTTCTTC.

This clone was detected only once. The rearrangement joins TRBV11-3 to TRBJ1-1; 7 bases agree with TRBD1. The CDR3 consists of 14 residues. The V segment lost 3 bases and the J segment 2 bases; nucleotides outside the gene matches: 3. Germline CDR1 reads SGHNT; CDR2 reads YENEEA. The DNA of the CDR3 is TGTGCCAGCAGCTTGACAGGGACAAACACTGAAGCTTTCTTT. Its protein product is CASSLTGTNTEAFF.

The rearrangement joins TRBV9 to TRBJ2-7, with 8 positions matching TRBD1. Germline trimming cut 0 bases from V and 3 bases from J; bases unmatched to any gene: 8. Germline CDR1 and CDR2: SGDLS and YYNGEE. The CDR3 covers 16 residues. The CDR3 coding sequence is TGTGCCAGCAGCGTAGCGGGACAGGCCTCGTTCTACGAGCAGTACTTC. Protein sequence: CASSVAGQASFYEQYF.

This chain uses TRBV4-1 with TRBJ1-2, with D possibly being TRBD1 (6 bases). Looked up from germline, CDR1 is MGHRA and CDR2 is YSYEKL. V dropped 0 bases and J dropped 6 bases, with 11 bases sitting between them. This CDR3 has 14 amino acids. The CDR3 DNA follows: TGCGCCAGCAGCCAAGATGGGAACAGGGATGGCTACACCTTC. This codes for CASSQDGNRDGYTF.

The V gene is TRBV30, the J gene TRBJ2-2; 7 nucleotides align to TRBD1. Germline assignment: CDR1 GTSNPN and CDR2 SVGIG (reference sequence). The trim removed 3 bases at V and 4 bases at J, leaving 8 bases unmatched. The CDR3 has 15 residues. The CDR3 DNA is TGTGCCTGGAGCCTCCTTACAGGGGCCACCGGGGAGCTGTTTTTT. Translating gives CAWSLLTGATGELFF.

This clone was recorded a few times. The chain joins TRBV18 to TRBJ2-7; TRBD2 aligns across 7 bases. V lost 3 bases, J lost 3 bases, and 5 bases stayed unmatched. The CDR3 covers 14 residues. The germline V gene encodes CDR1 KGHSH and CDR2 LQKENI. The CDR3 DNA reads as TGTGCCAGCTCACCTCTAAGCGGGGACTACGAGCAGTACTTC. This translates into CASSPLSGDYEQYF.

The CDR3 DNA follows: TGCGCCAGCAGCTTGGGACAGGGGAGAGGAAACACCATATATTTT. It codes for CASSLGQGRGNTIYF. The chain couples TRBV5-1 to TRBJ1-3, with 8 bases that match TRBD1. V was pared by 0 bases and J by 4 bases, with 3 bases of the junction left unmatched. CDR3 size: 15 residues. Germline CDR1 SGHRS, CDR2 YFSETQ.

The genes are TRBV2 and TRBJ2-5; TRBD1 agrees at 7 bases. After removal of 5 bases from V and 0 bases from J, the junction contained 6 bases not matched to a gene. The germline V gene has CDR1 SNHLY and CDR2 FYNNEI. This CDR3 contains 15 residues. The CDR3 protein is CASSPGTAYQETQYF. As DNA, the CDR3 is TGTGCCAGCAGTCCCGGGACAGCGTACCAAGAGACCCAGTACTTC.

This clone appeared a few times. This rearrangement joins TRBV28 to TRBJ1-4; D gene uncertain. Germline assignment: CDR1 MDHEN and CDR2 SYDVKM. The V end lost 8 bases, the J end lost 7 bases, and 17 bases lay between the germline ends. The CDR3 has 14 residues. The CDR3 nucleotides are TGTGCCAGCGGTTGGAGGGATGGTGGTGAAAAACTGTTTTTT. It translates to CASGWRDGGEKLFF.

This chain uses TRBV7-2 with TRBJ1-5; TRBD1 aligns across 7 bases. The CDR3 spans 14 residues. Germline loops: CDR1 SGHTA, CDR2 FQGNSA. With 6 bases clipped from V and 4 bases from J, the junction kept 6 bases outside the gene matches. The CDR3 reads CASRLTGQNQPQHF. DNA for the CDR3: TGTGCCAGCAGGCTGACAGGGCAAAATCAGCCCCAGCATTTT.

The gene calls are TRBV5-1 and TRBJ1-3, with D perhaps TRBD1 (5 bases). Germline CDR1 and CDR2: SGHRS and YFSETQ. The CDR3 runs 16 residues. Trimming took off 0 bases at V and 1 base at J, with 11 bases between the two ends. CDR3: CASSLESGTSGNTIYF. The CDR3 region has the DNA TGCGCCAGCAGCTTGGAGTCAGGGACTTCTGGAAACACCATATATTTT.

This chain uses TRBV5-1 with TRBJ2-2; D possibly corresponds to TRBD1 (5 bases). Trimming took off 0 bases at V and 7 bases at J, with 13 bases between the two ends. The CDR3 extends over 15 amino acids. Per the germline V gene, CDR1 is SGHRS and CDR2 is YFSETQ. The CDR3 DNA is TGCGCCAGCAGCTTGGCTCCAGGCAGGGACGGGGAGCTGTTTTTT. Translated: CASSLAPGRDGELFF.

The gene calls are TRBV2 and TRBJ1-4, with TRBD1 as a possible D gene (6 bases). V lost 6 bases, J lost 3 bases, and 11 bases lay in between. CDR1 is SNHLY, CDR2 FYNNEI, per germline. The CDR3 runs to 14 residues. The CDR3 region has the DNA TGTGCCAGCAGGGACGGGACACCTAATGAAAAACTGTTTTTT. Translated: CASRDGTPNEKLFF.

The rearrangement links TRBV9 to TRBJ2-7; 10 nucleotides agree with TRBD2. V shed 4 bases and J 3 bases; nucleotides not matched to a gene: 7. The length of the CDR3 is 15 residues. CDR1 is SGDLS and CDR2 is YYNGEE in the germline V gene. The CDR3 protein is CASSTGTSEFYEQYF. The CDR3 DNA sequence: TGTGCCAGCAGCACGGGGACTAGCGAGTTCTACGAGCAGTACTTC.

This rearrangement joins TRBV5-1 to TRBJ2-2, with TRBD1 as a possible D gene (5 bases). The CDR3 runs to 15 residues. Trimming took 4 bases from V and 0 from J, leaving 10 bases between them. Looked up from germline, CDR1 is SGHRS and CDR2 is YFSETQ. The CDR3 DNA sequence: TGCGCCAGCAGCACCGGACACGCGAACACCGGGGAGCTGTTTTTT. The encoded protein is CASSTGHANTGELFF.

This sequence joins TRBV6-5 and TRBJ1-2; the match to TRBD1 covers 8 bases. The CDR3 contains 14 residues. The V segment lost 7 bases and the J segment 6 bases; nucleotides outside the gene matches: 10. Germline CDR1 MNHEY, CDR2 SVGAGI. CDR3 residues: CASIPGDRSHGYTF. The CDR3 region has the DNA TGTGCCAGCATCCCAGGGGACAGGTCGCATGGCTACACCTTC.